This TCR beta chain is drawn from a study of CD4 T cell repertoires in COVID-19. Across the whole study: Relabeled CFSE-low cells, IL-2-expanded for around nine days, met spikes from other coronaviruses. Whole-study findings and limits: Suggested intraclonal diversification: top SARS-CoV-2-reactive clonotypes appeared in two or three memory subsets.

To note about this clone: The antigen remains unidentified.

V lost 1 base and J 7 bases, leaving 4 bases between the germline ends. The germline V gene encodes CDR1 SGHVS and CDR2 FNYEAQ. CDR3 length: 12 amino acids. The repertoire was sequenced with immunoSEQ multiplex PCR; TCRdb's copy has only in-frame clones and lacks some. The sample includes more than 65,000 clones, about four fifths of them seen just once. These patients had recovered from COVID-19 ranging mild to severe. Sequencing was done directly on freshly isolated, uncultured memory T cells. Here the sequenced sample was CD4+ T cells from peripheral blood, taken after recovery from COVID-19. This clonotype was sampled from a human donor who had COVID-19. The chain couples TRBV7-6 to TRBJ2-2; D remains unclear. CDR3 loop: CASSLVGGELFF. In nucleotides, the CDR3 is TGTGCCAGCAGCTTAGTAGGCGGGGAGCTGTTTTTT.